The 18 T cell receptor beta chains presented below share a single source sample, sequenced in a study of molecular identifiers for immune sequencing clone quantification. TCRdb independently ran MiXCR on the PCR reads; one entry per CDR3 protein. The table lists about 100,000 distinct CDR3 sequences, around 20% of them singletons. Source material: naive CD8+ T cells from blood, with Jurkat cell RNA spiked in. Subset here: FACS-sorted CD8+CD4-CCR7+CD45RA+ naive T cells. The receptors derive from a human donor in good health. Some libraries in this study had Jurkat cell RNA spiked in.

The table lists this clonotype with many counts. CDR3 amino acids: CAWSPPIGPLYEQYF. The CDR3 bases are TGTGCCTGGAGTCCTCCTATCGGGCCCCTATACGAGCAGTACTTC. The gene calls are TRBV30 and TRBJ2-7, with D unresolved. Per germline, CDR1 GTSNPN and CDR2 SVGIG (reference sequence). The V end was cut by 2 bases, the J end by 4 bases, with 18 bases between. CDR3 size: 15 residues.

About this clonotype itself: A much bigger clone sits one base away, suggesting this may be a read error. The chain couples TRBV6-6 to TRBJ2-1; D ambiguous. This CDR3 has 17 residues. Germline V CDR1 and CDR2: MNHNY, SVGAGI (reference sequence). Here the CDR3 reads CASSYISPRSSHNEQFF. The CDR3 nucleotides read TGTGCCAGCAGTTACATTAGCCCCCGGAGCTCCCACAATGAGCAGTTCTTC.

This clonotype was counted ten times or more. The V and J genes are TRBV2 and TRBJ1-1; D is ambiguous. V lost 7 bases to trimming and J lost 4 bases, with 16 bases between them. Looked up from germline, CDR1 is SNHLY and CDR2 is FYNNEI. The length of the CDR3 is 14 residues. The CDR3 coding sequence is TGTGCCAGCAAGCCCGGTTCGTCGAGCACTGAAGCTTTCTTT. Amino acid sequence: CASKPGSSSTEAFF.

This clonotype was counted many times. The chain links TRBV13 to TRBJ2-7; no clear D. CDR3 length: 16 amino acids. Germline V gene sequence: CDR1 PRHDT, CDR2 FYEKMQ (reference sequence). The ends were cut back, 2 bases at V and 0 bases at J, with 14 bases in the middle. The CDR3 DNA reads as TGTGCCAGCAGCTTACCCCCGGCCAAGTACTCCTACGAGCAGTACTTC. It encodes CASSLPPAKYSYEQYF.

The rearrangement links TRBV4-1 to TRBJ1-1; D unresolved. The CDR3 consists of 18 residues. Trimming pared 0 bases from V and 6 bases from J, leaving 23 bases between. Germline V gives CDR1 MGHRA, CDR2 YSYEKL. The CDR3 protein is CASSQDGWTRYETAEAFF. The CDR3 coding sequence is TGCGCCAGCAGCCAAGATGGGTGGACCAGATATGAAACTGCTGAAGCTTTCTTT.

This clonotype has ten or more counts. CDR3 region: CASSLAESWTSGSGELFF. The CDR3 DNA sequence: TGTGCCAGCAGTTTAGCAGAATCCTGGACTAGCGGGTCCGGGGAGCTGTTTTTT. The chain uses TRBV28 and TRBJ2-2, with 11 bases fitting TRBD2. The CDR3 is 18 amino acids. The V gene end was trimmed by 2 bases and the J gene end by 6 bases; junction bases not matched to a gene: 11. Germline CDR1 and CDR2: MDHEN and SYDVKM.

Turning to this clonotype: A much larger clone differs from this one at a single base, so this may be a read error. V usage is TRBV5-1 and J usage is TRBJ1-6; D uncertain. CDR3 length: 14 residues. CDR1 and CDR2 from the germline V gene are SGHRS and YFSETQ. The CDR3 DNA reads as TGCGCCTGCAGCTTGGGCACCACTTATTCACCCCTCCACTTT. It codes for CACSLGTTYSPLHF.

The J gene is TRBJ2-7, the V gene TRBV20-1; 12 bases are a match to TRBD2. CDR1 and CDR2 (germline): DFQATT, SNEGSKA (reference sequence). The CDR3 is 15 amino acids. V lost 5 bases to trimming and J lost 3 bases; unmatched junction nucleotides: 8. CDR3: CSAPVATSGSYEQYF. The CDR3 DNA follows: TGCAGTGCTCCGGTGGCGACTAGCGGGAGCTACGAGCAGTACTTC.

In this sample, this clonotype turned up many times. The CDR3 sequence is CSVEDPIAGMETQYF. The CDR3 nucleotides read TGCAGCGTTGAAGATCCGATTGCGGGGATGGAGACCCAGTACTTC. The J gene is TRBJ2-5, the V gene TRBV29-1; tentatively, D is TRBD2 (6 bases). This CDR3 is built from 15 residues. Per germline, CDR1 SQVTM and CDR2 ANQGSEA. Trimming took 0 bases from V and 5 from J, leaving 16 bases between them.

This clonotype was picked up a small number of times. A read error may be the cause here, since a much bigger clone is one base away. CDR3 sequence: CASSLDALAGSRPYEQCF. The CDR3 DNA reads TGTGCCAGCAGCTTGGATGCGCTAGCGGGTTCCCGGCCCTACGAGCAGTGCTTC. The genes are TRBV5-5 and TRBJ2-7; TRBD2 aligns across 8 bases. CDR3 length equals 18 residues. CDR1 is SGHKS, CDR2 YYEKEE, per germline (reference sequence).

Comments on this clonotype: A much more abundant neighbour one base away suggests this may be a read error. This chain joins TRBV7-9 and TRBJ2-2, with D tentatively TRBD2 (5 bases). The CDR3 is 16 residues long. Per the germline V gene, CDR1 is SEHNR and CDR2 is FQNEAQ (reference sequence). V lost 7 bases, J lost 0 bases, and 15 bases lay in between. CDR3 region: CASNPTTGANTGELFF. CDR3 DNA sequence: TGTGCCAGCAACCCCACCACCGGGGCGAACACCGGGGAGCTGTTTTTT.

V and J are TRBV4-1 and TRBJ1-6, with 11 bases identical to TRBD1. The CDR3 totals 15 residues. The V gene's germline CDR1 is MGHRA and CDR2 YSYEKL. V lost 2 bases, J lost 13 bases, and 7 bases stayed unmatched. The CDR3 DNA is TGCGCCAGCAGCCAACAACCGGGACAGGGGGACCCCCTCCACTTT. Translation gives CASSQQPGQGDPLHF.

At least ten counts were recorded for this clonotype. The chain carries TRBV7-2 and TRBJ1-4; 7 bases match TRBD1. Germline values: CDR1 SGHTA, CDR2 FQGNSA. With V trimmed by 1 base and J by 6 bases, 8 bases remained unmatched. The CDR3 runs to 16 residues. This CDR3 is CASSLVSTGAYEKLFF. For the CDR3, the DNA is TGTGCCAGCAGCTTAGTGTCCACAGGGGCATATGAAAAACTGTTTTTT.

Ten or more counts support this clonotype. V and J are TRBV12-3 or TRBV12-4 and TRBJ1-2; tentatively, D is TRBD1 (6 bases). This CDR3 has 13 residues. Trimming removed 0 bases from V and 4 bases from J, with 6 bases in between. This chain's CDR3 is CASSLARGYGYTF. The DNA of the CDR3 is TGTGCCAGCAGTTTAGCCAGGGGCTATGGCTACACCTTC.

This clonotype appeared many times. The rearrangement uses TRBV19 and TRBJ1-1; 8 bases line up with TRBD1. V lost 7 bases, J lost 7 bases, and 11 bases stayed unmatched. Looked up from germline, CDR1 is LNHDA and CDR2 is SQIVND (reference sequence). This CDR3 has 14 residues. The CDR3 region is CASNPGQASSEAFF. The CDR3 DNA reads as TGTGCCAGTAACCCGGGACAGGCCTCCAGTGAAGCTTTCTTT. Complete variable domain (other parts from reference TRBV19 and TRBJ1-1): DGGITQSPKYLFRKEGQNVTLSCEQNLNHDAMYWYRQDPGQGLRLIYYSQIVNDFQKGDIAEGYSVSREKKESFPLTVTSAQKNPTAFYLCASNPGQASSEAFFGQGTRLTVV.

The rearrangement uses TRBV9 and TRBJ2-3, with 8 positions matching TRBD1. Unmatched junction bases numbered 7, after V lost 0 bases and J lost 4 bases. Germline CDR1 is SGDLS and CDR2 is YYNGEE. The CDR3 spans 16 residues. The DNA of the CDR3 is TGTGCCAGCAGCGTAGAGGCCAGGGGGCTCGCAGATACGCAGTATTTT. Its translation is CASSVEARGLADTQYF.

Comments on this clonotype: A much larger clonotype is one base distant, so this may be a read error. This sequence joins TRBV6-2 or TRBV6-3 and TRBJ2-2; D is unclear. Trimming stripped 7 bases from V and 3 bases from J, with 9 bases between. CDR3 length: 13 residues. Germline lookup yields CDR1 MNHEY and CDR2 SVGEGT. CDR3 DNA sequence: TGTGCCAGCAACTCCGAGCACACCGGGGAGCTGTTTTTT. It yields the protein CASNSEHTGELFF.

The chain uses TRBV10-2 and TRBJ1-1; D is undetermined. CDR3 size: 16 residues. The V and J ends lost 2 bases and 0 bases respectively, with 13 bases between them. The V gene's germline CDR1 is WSHSY and CDR2 SAAADI. The CDR3 here is CASSEPPLRMNTEAFF. The CDR3 DNA reads TGCGCCAGCAGTGAGCCTCCCCTCAGAATGAACACTGAAGCTTTCTTT.